Below are 9 T cell receptor beta chains sequenced from a single sample in a study of neurological immune-mediated disorders. TCRdb processed the 5' RACE reads anew with MiXCR; each CDR3 protein has one entry. The table records 65,000 to 75,000 distinct CDR3 sequences, over 5% of them present only once. The sample comprised PBMCs. These receptors were obtained from a human donor with multiple sclerosis. The donor label of this sample is uncertain.

This clonotype was counted at least ten times. The chain carries TRBV11-2 and TRBJ2-6; D is uncertain. V shed 1 base and J shed 4 bases, with 8 bases lying between them. Germline lookup yields CDR1 SGHAT and CDR2 FQNNGV. The CDR3 extends over 15 amino acids. The CDR3 bases are TGTGCCAGCAGCTTAGTAGGGTCCGGGGCCAACGTCCTGACTTTC. This sequence encodes CASSLVGSGANVLTF. The whole variable domain, filled in from reference TRBV11-2 and TRBJ2-6, reads EAGVAQSPRYKIIEKRQSVAFWCNPISGHATLYWYQQILGQGPKLLIQFQNNGVVDDSQLPKDRFSAERLKGVDSTLKIQPAKLEDSAVYLCASSLVGSGANVLTFGAGSRLTVL.

This clonotype was counted at least ten times. J is TRBJ2-3 and V is TRBV5-1; D possibly corresponds to TRBD1 (5 bases). This CDR3 spans 14 amino acids. V was pared by 0 bases and J by 6 bases, with 11 bases between. Looked up from germline, CDR1 is SGHRS and CDR2 is YFSETQ. In DNA form, the CDR3 reads TGCGCCAGCAGCTTGGAGGGGCGGTTGGATACGCAGTATTTT. As protein: CASSLEGRLDTQYF.

This clonotype was picked up many times. The V and J genes are TRBV4-1 and TRBJ1-2; TRBD1 is a possible D gene (6 bases). The CDR3 totals 12 residues. Germline V gene sequence: CDR1 MGHRA, CDR2 YSYEKL. Trimming took off 4 bases at V and 13 bases at J, with 16 bases between the two ends. CDR3 in amino acids: CASSPLGGLPTF. The CDR3 coding sequence is TGCGCCAGCAGCCCCCTAGGGGGGCTTCCCACCTTC.

This clonotype was picked up many times. The rearrangement links TRBV5-1 to TRBJ2-3; D might be TRBD1 or TRBD2, each matching 6 bases. The germline V and J ends were trimmed by 6 bases and 4 bases, with 15 bases remaining between them. CDR1 SGHRS and CDR2 YFSETQ come from the germline V gene. This CDR3 has 14 residues. The chain's CDR3 is CASTSDGGPDTQYF. The CDR3 DNA sequence: TGCGCCAGCACTTCCGACGGGGGCCCAGATACGCAGTATTTT.

This clonotype was seen ten or more times. This chain joins TRBV29-1 and TRBJ2-7, with D maybe TRBD2 (6 bases). The V gene's germline CDR1 is SQVTM and CDR2 ANQGSEA. V was shortened by 5 bases and J by 4 bases, with 18 bases between the two germline ends. The CDR3 sequence is 14 residues long. DNA for the CDR3: TGCAGCGTTCTCCCGAGGGACTCGACATACGAGCAGTACTTC. Protein sequence: CSVLPRDSTYEQYF.

In this sample, this clonotype turned up many times. The chain uses TRBV5-1 and TRBJ2-2, with D tentatively TRBD1 (7 bases). The CDR3 contains 18 residues. V was cut by 2 bases and J by 4 bases, with 21 bases left in between. Germline lookup yields CDR1 SGHRS and CDR2 YFSETQ. CDR3 nucleotides: TGCGCCAGCAGCTTAGGGGTTTGGCCAGGGGGACTCACCGGGGAGCTGTTTTTT. Protein: CASSLGVWPGGLTGELFF.

The table lists this clonotype with many counts. The rearrangement uses TRBV11-2 and TRBJ2-5, with D possibly being TRBD2 (5 bases). Germline-derived CDR1 and CDR2 are SGHAT and FQNNGV. There are 14 residues in the CDR3. With 3 bases removed from V and 4 bases from J, the gap between germline ends came to 12 bases. CDR3 in DNA: TGTGCCAGCAGCTTGGTAGGAACTAGAGAGACCCAGTACTTC. Protein sequence: CASSLVGTRETQYF.

This clonotype appeared many times. The gene calls are TRBV7-2 and TRBJ2-7; D is unresolved. CDR3 length equals 14 residues. Looked up from germline, CDR1 is SGHTA and CDR2 is FQGNSA. Trimming shortened V by 5 bases and J by 0 bases, and 11 bases separated the two germline ends. CDR3 bases: TGTGCCAGCAGCCAGGATCCGTTCTCCTACGAGCAGTACTTC. Protein sequence: CASSQDPFSYEQYF.

Of note for this clonotype: Given a much more abundant clone one base away, this may be a read error. Here the CDR3 reads CASRGTGSEKLFF. The DNA of the CDR3 is TGTGCCAGCAGAGGGACAGGGAGTGAAAAACTGTTTTTT. The chain has TRBV6-2 or TRBV6-3 and TRBJ1-4, with 9 bases aligning to TRBD1. Germline V gene sequence: CDR1 MNHEY, CDR2 SVGEGT. This CDR3 has 13 residues. J was trimmed by 7 bases and V by 6 bases; bases with no gene match: 3.